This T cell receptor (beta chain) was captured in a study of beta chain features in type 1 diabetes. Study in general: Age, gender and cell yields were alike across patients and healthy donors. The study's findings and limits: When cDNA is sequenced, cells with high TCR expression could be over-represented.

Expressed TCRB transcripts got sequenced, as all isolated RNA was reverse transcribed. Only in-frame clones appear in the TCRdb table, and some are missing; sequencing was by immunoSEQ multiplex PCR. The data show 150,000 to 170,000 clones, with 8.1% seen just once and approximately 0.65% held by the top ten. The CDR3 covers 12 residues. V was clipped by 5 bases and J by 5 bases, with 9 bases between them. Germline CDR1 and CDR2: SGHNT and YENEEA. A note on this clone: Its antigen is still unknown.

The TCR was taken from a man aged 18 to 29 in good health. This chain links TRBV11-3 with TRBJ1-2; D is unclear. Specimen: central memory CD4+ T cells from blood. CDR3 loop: CASSVYEYGYTF. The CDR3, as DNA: TGTGCCAGCAGCGTCTATGAGTATGGCTACACCTTC.